One and the same sample provided the 14 T cell receptor beta chains below, sequenced in a study of blood T cell repertoires in COVID-19. The assay was immunoSEQ multiplex PCR, and TCRdb's table has in-frame clones only and misses some. The table shows a few hundred thousand clones, with 80% to 85% occurring only once. Input material: PBMCs or T cells enriched from blood (not recorded which). The receptors come from a man aged 40-49 years who had been exposed to COVID-19.

The genes are TRBV12-3 or TRBV12-4 and TRBJ2-7; D is ambiguous. The CDR3 totals 11 residues. The V gene lost 1 base and the J gene lost 9 bases, with 7 bases spanning the gap. CDR3 residues: CASSLGGPQYF. DNA of the CDR3: TGTGCCAGCAGTTTAGGAGGTCCGCAGTACTTC.

This chain uses TRBV27 with TRBJ2-2, with D tentatively TRBD2 (6 bases). V lost 7 bases, J lost 6 bases, and 18 bases lay in between. The CDR3 loop spans 15 amino acids. CDR1 and CDR2 from the germline V gene are MNHEY and SMNVEV (reference sequence). CDR3: CASTSGDGGPGELFF. The DNA of the CDR3 is TGTGCCAGCACATCCGGCGACGGAGGGCCCGGGGAGCTGTTTTTT.

The DNA of the CDR3 is TGTGCCTGGGCCGGACTAGCGGGAGGGGGCAATGAGCAGTTCTTC. It codes for CAWAGLAGGGNEQFF. The chain employs TRBV30 and TRBJ2-1; 15 bases match TRBD2. CDR1 is GTSNPN and CDR2 is SVGIG in the germline V gene (reference sequence). J gave up 6 bases and V 5 bases, and 5 bases lay outside the gene matches. The CDR3 spans 15 residues.

The table lists this clone with a few counts. This chain uses TRBV2 with TRBJ1-5, with a possible D match to TRBD1 (5 bases). The CDR3 is 17 residues long. V was pared by 6 bases and J by 0 bases, with 18 bases between. Per germline, CDR1 SNHLY and CDR2 FYNNEI. CDR3 bases: TGTGCCAGCAGCAAATCCCCGGGACTGAGTAGCAATCAGCCCCAGCATTTT. It translates to CASSKSPGLSSNQPQHF.

The gene calls are TRBV7-6 and TRBJ1-1; D uncertain. From germline, CDR1 is SGHVS and CDR2 FNYEAQ. Trimming removed 8 bases at V and 2 bases at J, with 12 bases between. The CDR3 spans 13 residues. The CDR3 protein is CASQLEVNTEAFF. DNA for the CDR3: TGTGCCAGCCAATTAGAGGTTAACACTGAAGCTTTCTTT.

The CDR3 loop is CASSQERLAGANEQFF. CDR3 bases: TGTGCCAGCAGCCAAGAGAGACTAGCGGGAGCCAATGAGCAGTTCTTC. The chain has TRBV3-1 (or the pseudogene TRBV3-2) and TRBJ2-1; 12 bases are a match to TRBD2. Per germline, CDR1 LGHDT and CDR2 YNNKEL (reference sequence). Trimming took 0 bases from V and 6 from J; bases not matched to a gene: 3. The CDR3 runs to 16 residues.

The rearrangement uses TRBV4-1 and TRBJ2-5; the match to TRBD1 covers 8 bases. Germline V lookup: CDR1 MGHRA, CDR2 YSYEKL. This CDR3 is 18 amino acids long. V was clipped by 8 bases and J by 0 bases; unmatched bases: 17. This chain's CDR3 is CASPPPDRVFLYQETQYF. The CDR3 DNA sequence: TGCGCCAGCCCACCCCCGGACAGGGTATTTTTGTACCAAGAGACCCAGTACTTC.

The V and J genes are TRBV19 and TRBJ2-3; 8 bases align to TRBD2. The junction had 9 bases not matched to a gene; V was cut back by 6 bases and J by 1 base. The germline V gene has CDR1 LNHDA and CDR2 SQIVND (reference sequence). The CDR3 spans 16 residues. For the CDR3, the DNA is TGTGCCAGTAGAAAGAGTAGCGGGACGGGCACAGATACGCAGTATTTT. This gives the protein CASRKSSGTGTDTQYF.

This chain links TRBV30 with TRBJ2-1; 13 bases match TRBD2. CDR3 length equals 15 residues. Trimming took 1 base from V and 9 from J; bases not matched to a gene: 6. The germline V gene encodes CDR1 GTSNPN and CDR2 SVGIG (reference sequence). CDR3 loop: CAWSGGLAGATEQFF. CDR3 nucleotides: TGTGCCTGGAGTGGAGGACTAGCGGGAGCAACTGAGCAGTTCTTC. The variable domain in full, with the rest retrieved from reference TRBV30 and TRBJ2-1, is SQTIHQWPATLVQPVGSPLSLECTVEGTSNPNLYWYRQAAGRGLQLLFYSVGIGQISSEVPQNLSASRPQDRQFILSSKKLLLSDSGFYLCAWSGGLAGATEQFFGPGTRLTVL.

This sequence joins TRBV6-2 or TRBV6-3 and TRBJ2-1; a possible D gene is TRBD2 (5 bases). The V gene lost 0 bases and the J gene lost 10 bases, with 7 bases spanning the gap. Germline V gives CDR1 MNHEY, CDR2 SVGEGT. The CDR3 loop spans 12 amino acids. CDR3 DNA: TGTGCCAGCAGTTACTCGAGAGGGGAGCAGTTCTTC. Amino acid sequence: CASSYSRGEQFF.

This chain joins TRBV5-4 and TRBJ2-1; 7 nucleotides match TRBD1. The junction had 8 bases not matched to a gene; V was cut back by 3 bases and J by 8 bases. CDR3 size: 14 residues. The germline V gene has CDR1 SGHNT and CDR2 YYREEE (reference sequence). The CDR3: CASSSTGTDDEQFF. The CDR3 bases are TGTGCCAGCAGCTCAACCGGGACAGACGATGAGCAGTTCTTC.

The rearrangement joins TRBV6-5 to TRBJ1-2; 8 bases map to TRBD1. The V gene's germline CDR1 is MNHEY and CDR2 SVGAGI. This CDR3 has 15 residues. J lost 4 bases, V lost 2 bases, and 6 bases had no gene match. The CDR3 DNA follows: TGTGCCAGCAGTTACGGGGACAGGCCTGGCTATGGCTACACCTTC. It specifies CASSYGDRPGYGYTF.

The V call is TRBV5-5, the J call TRBJ1-5; 10 bases match TRBD1. The J segment lost 0 bases and the V segment lost 0 bases, leaving 6 bases of the junction unmatched. CDR1 is SGHKS and CDR2 is YYEKEE in the germline V gene (reference sequence). The CDR3 is made up of 18 amino acids. The CDR3 loop reads CASSLVLGTGDSNQPQHF. The CDR3 region has the DNA TGTGCCAGCAGCTTGGTTCTCGGGACAGGGGATAGCAATCAGCCCCAGCATTTT.

The count of this clone is one. CDR3 region: CAWSPPGTGKLFF. CDR3 bases: TGTGCCTGGAGTCCACCCGGGACAGGGAAACTGTTTTTT. The J gene is TRBJ1-4, the V gene TRBV30; 9 bases are a match to TRBD1. The CDR3 spans 13 residues. V dropped 2 bases and J dropped 11; count of bases not matched to a gene: 6. CDR1 is GTSNPN and CDR2 is SVGIG in the germline V gene (reference sequence).